These 22 T cell receptor beta chains were sequenced from one sample in a study of blood T cell repertoires in COVID-19. Using immunoSEQ multiplex PCR, the repertoire was profiled, and TCRdb retains in-frame clones only, with some absent. This sample carries 70,000 to 80,000 clones, 84% of them seen once, and the ten largest clones take approximately 12%. Sequencing was carried out using peripheral blood. These receptor sequences come from a human donor in a cohort sampled during active COVID-19.

The genes are TRBV7-9 and TRBJ1-2; 8 positions match TRBD1. This CDR3 region has 15 residues. Germline loops: CDR1 SEHNR, CDR2 FQNEAQ (reference sequence). Germline trimming cut 6 bases from V and 6 bases from J; bases unmatched to any gene: 12. CDR3: CASRRTTGVLDGYTF. The CDR3 nucleotides read TGTGCCAGCAGAAGAACGACAGGGGTCTTGGATGGCTACACCTTC.

V usage is TRBV27 and J usage is TRBJ1-1; 12 positions agree with TRBD1. Germline CDR1 and CDR2: MNHEY and SMNVEV (reference sequence). Trimming removed 7 bases from V and 0 bases from J; junction bases left unmatched: 9. CDR3 size: 17 residues. The CDR3 DNA reads TGTGCCAGCACCACCGACGGGACAGGGGGCCTGAACACTGAAGCTTTCTTT. Translation: CASTTDGTGGLNTEAFF.

This chain joins TRBV5-1 and TRBJ2-3; 11 bases are shared with TRBD2. Germline loops: CDR1 SGHRS, CDR2 YFSETQ. The V segment lost 0 bases and the J segment 3 bases; nucleotides outside the gene matches: 12. This CDR3 region has 19 residues. CDR3 amino acids: CASSLAPITSGSGTDTQYF. CDR3 sequence (DNA): TGCGCCAGCAGCTTGGCCCCAATTACTAGCGGGAGTGGTACAGATACGCAGTATTTT.

The V and J genes are TRBV28 and TRBJ2-5; 7 bases line up with TRBD2. CDR1 is MDHEN, CDR2 SYDVKM, per germline. CDR3 length equals 14 residues. Germline trimming cut 8 bases from V and 5 bases from J; bases unmatched to any gene: 11. The DNA of the CDR3 is TGTGCCAGCCAGAAGCCGGGAGGAGGGGAGACCCAGTACTTC. Translation gives CASQKPGGGETQYF.

The chain combines TRBV5-5 with TRBJ1-1; TRBD1 might be the D (6 bases). CDR1 is SGHKS and CDR2 is YYEKEE in the germline V gene (reference sequence). Trimming stripped 2 bases from V and 0 bases from J, with 14 bases between. This CDR3 is 16 amino acids long. The CDR3 here is CASSLGRTALNTEAFF. The DNA for the CDR3 is TGTGCCAGCAGCTTAGGGCGGACAGCCTTGAACACTGAAGCTTTCTTT.

The chain links TRBV19 to TRBJ2-1, with no clear D. Germline assignment: CDR1 LNHDA and CDR2 SQIVND (reference sequence). V was shortened by 3 bases and J by 0 bases, with 12 bases between the two germline ends. The CDR3 consists of 16 residues. In nucleotides, the CDR3 is TGTGCCAGTAGTATGCCGGTGGGCCACTCCTACAATGAGCAGTTCTTC. Its protein product is CASSMPVGHSYNEQFF.

This clone was found a few times. The rearrangement links TRBV9 to TRBJ1-3; D remains unclear. The germline V gene has CDR1 SGDLS and CDR2 YYNGEE. This CDR3 spans 16 amino acids. V gave up 0 bases and J gave up 0 bases, with 10 bases separating them. The CDR3 reads CASSVALPGSGNTIYF. In DNA form, the CDR3 reads TGTGCCAGCAGCGTAGCTTTACCGGGCTCTGGAAACACCATATATTTT.

V is TRBV7-3 and J is TRBJ2-7, with TRBD2 matching 9 bases. The J segment lost 4 bases and the V segment lost 3 bases, leaving 4 bases of the junction unmatched. This CDR3 is built from 14 residues. Germline values: CDR1 SGHTA, CDR2 FQGTGA. The CDR3 DNA reads as TGTGCCAGCAGCTTCTCGGCGGGAGGGTACGAGCAGTACTTC. It is translated as CASSFSAGGYEQYF.

V is TRBV25-1 and J is TRBJ2-6, with 10 bases identical to TRBD2. CDR1 is MGHDK and CDR2 is SYGVNS in the germline V gene. This CDR3 has 17 residues. V was pared by 2 bases and J by 4 bases, with 5 bases of the junction left unmatched. CDR3 sequence reads: CASSEASGRSGANVLTF. CDR3 bases: TGTGCCAGCAGTGAAGCTAGCGGGAGATCGGGGGCCAACGTCCTGACTTTC.

This clone was detected a few times. The chain combines TRBV25-1 with TRBJ2-3, with D perhaps matching TRBD1 (5 bases). This CDR3 region has 15 residues. Trimming cost V 4 bases and J 1 base, with 12 bases left between them. Germline V gives CDR1 MGHDK, CDR2 SYGVNS. In DNA, the CDR3 is TGTGCCAGCAGTGCAGCTAGGGGTGGCACAGATACGCAGTATTTT. The encoded protein is CASSAARGGTDTQYF.

The chain is built from TRBV5-6 and TRBJ1-4, with D tentatively TRBD1 (5 bases). In germline, CDR1 is SGHDT, CDR2 YYEEEE. Trimming stripped 4 bases from V and 8 bases from J, with 12 bases between. The CDR3 is 13 amino acids. The CDR3 nucleotides read TGTGCCAGCAGCCTGCAGGAGGGGGAAAAACTGTTTTTT. Its protein product is CASSLQEGEKLFF.

The genes are TRBV29-1 and TRBJ2-2; tentative D call: TRBD1 (5 bases). This CDR3 region has 12 residues. Germline assignment: CDR1 SQVTM and CDR2 ANQGSEA. V was pared by 6 bases and J by 4 bases, with 9 bases between. The CDR3 sequence: CSVPTGTGELFF. The CDR3 DNA reads TGCAGCGTGCCAACAGGCACCGGGGAGCTGTTTTTT.

A few counts support this clone. The rearrangement uses TRBV6-6 and TRBJ2-1, with TRBD2 identical over 15 bases. With V trimmed by 5 bases and J by 9 bases, 8 bases remained unmatched. Germline CDR1 is MNHNY and CDR2 is SVGAGI (reference sequence). The CDR3 spans 16 residues. The CDR3 is CASSPRTSGRGLEQFF. The CDR3, as DNA: TGTGCCAGCAGTCCCAGGACTAGCGGGAGGGGACTTGAGCAGTTCTTC.

This sequence joins TRBV7-3 and TRBJ1-1, with D uncertain. This CDR3 has 13 residues. The germline V and J ends were trimmed by 2 bases and 6 bases, with 10 bases remaining between them. Germline CDR1 is SGHTA and CDR2 is FQGTGA. CDR3 region: CASSLSGFAEAFF. The CDR3 DNA reads as TGTGCCAGCAGCTTATCGGGGTTCGCTGAAGCTTTCTTT.

The chain employs TRBV6-6 and TRBJ1-5; D may be TRBD1 (5 bases). V lost 0 bases, J lost 3 bases, and 12 bases lay in between. The CDR3 extends over 16 amino acids. CDR1 and CDR2 from the germline V gene are MNHNY and SVGAGI (reference sequence). CDR3 nucleotide sequence: TGTGCCAGCAGTTACTCGTCGGGGGTCCACAATCAGCCCCAGCATTTT. Its translation: CASSYSSGVHNQPQHF.

V usage is TRBV11-2 and J usage is TRBJ2-7; 11 nucleotides align to TRBD2. Germline values: CDR1 SGHAT, CDR2 FQNNGV. The CDR3 spans 15 residues. V dropped 0 bases and J dropped 4; count of bases not matched to a gene: 2. The CDR3 bases are TGTGCCAGCAGCTTAGATAGCGGGGGGGGATACGAGCAGTACTTC. It specifies CASSLDSGGGYEQYF.

This chain uses TRBV5-1 with TRBJ1-3; D is perhaps TRBD1 (6 bases). Per germline, CDR1 SGHRS and CDR2 YFSETQ. The CDR3 contains 16 residues. V lost 2 bases and J lost 2, with 14 bases in between. In DNA, the CDR3 is TGCGCCAGCAGCTTTAACAGGGTAGGCGCTGGAAACACCATATATTTT. This gives the protein CASSFNRVGAGNTIYF.

J is TRBJ2-2 and V is TRBV7-9; 7 nucleotides match TRBD1. V trimming: 8 bases; J trimming: 7 bases; junction bases outside the gene matches: 7. CDR1 and CDR2 (germline): SEHNR, FQNEAQ (reference sequence). This CDR3 comprises 13 residues. The CDR3 DNA sequence: TGTGCCAGCTCGAGAGGGGGCGGCGGGGAGCTGTTTTTT. Its translation: CASSRGGGGELFF.

This chain uses TRBV28 with TRBJ2-7, with 9 bases fitting TRBD2. V was clipped by 4 bases and J by 5 bases; unmatched bases: 18. The CDR3 contains 18 residues. Germline V gene lookup returns CDR1 MDHEN and CDR2 SYDVKM. The CDR3 is CASSSLGQSSGMSHEQYF. For the CDR3, the DNA is TGTGCCAGCAGTTCCCTGGGACAGTCTAGCGGGATGTCCCACGAGCAGTACTTC.

The rearrangement joins TRBV30 to TRBJ2-7; 8 bases are shared with TRBD2. This CDR3 has 17 residues. Germline CDR1 is GTSNPN and CDR2 is SVGIG (reference sequence). V dropped 0 bases and J dropped 4; count of bases not matched to a gene: 14. CDR3: CAWSVKGRGGWGYEQYF. CDR3 coding DNA: TGTGCCTGGAGTGTAAAAGGTCGGGGGGGCTGGGGGTACGAGCAGTACTTC. The full variable domain, completed using reference TRBV30 and TRBJ2-7, is SQTIHQWPATLVQPVGSPLSLECTVEGTSNPNLYWYRQAAGRGLQLLFYSVGIGQISSEVPQNLSASRPQDRQFILSSKKLLLSDSGFYLCAWSVKGRGGWGYEQYFGPGTRLTVT.

This rearrangement joins TRBV19 to TRBJ2-5, with a tentative D call TRBD2 (6 bases). This CDR3 region has 13 residues. Germline CDR1 reads LNHDA; CDR2 reads SQIVND (reference sequence). V was pared by 5 bases and J by 1 base, with 8 bases between. The CDR3 sequence: CASSRGFQETQYF. As DNA, the CDR3 is TGTGCCAGTAGTCGGGGGTTCCAAGAGACCCAGTACTTC.

The chain carries TRBV5-1 and TRBJ2-3; D is unclear. Deletions cut 0 bases from V and 0 bases from J, with 8 bases between. Germline V gene data show CDR1 as SGHRS and CDR2 as YFSETQ. This CDR3 comprises 15 residues. Written as DNA, the CDR3 is TGCGCCAGCAGCTTGGCTGCGCTTAGCACAGATACGCAGTATTTT. Its translation: CASSLAALSTDTQYF.